Below, 6 T cell receptor beta chains from the same sample are listed, as sequenced in a study of shared clonotypes between healthy human individuals. Only in-frame clones appear in the TCRdb table, and some are missing; sequencing was by immunoSEQ multiplex PCR. The repertoire holds 1.5 million to 2.5 million clones, with roughly 95% as singletons. Terminally differentiated effector memory CD45RA+ cells were excluded from the naive CD8 cells, which were CD45RO-negative and positively selected for CCR7. Sequenced material: naive CD8+ T cells sorted from blood. All receptors derive from a man between 18 and 29 years old in good health.

This chain joins TRBV10-3 and TRBJ1-1; D is possibly TRBD1 (5 bases). V lost 7 bases, J lost 4 bases, and 13 bases lay in between. Germline assignment: CDR1 ENHRY and CDR2 SYGVKD. This CDR3 comprises 13 residues. CDR3 coding DNA: TGTGCCATCAAAGCCACCGGGGGCACTGAAGCTTTCTTT. Protein product: CAIKATGGTEAFF.

The rearrangement links TRBV28 to TRBJ2-5; tentatively, D is TRBD1 (7 bases). The germline V gene encodes CDR1 MDHEN and CDR2 SYDVKM. The V end was cut by 2 bases, the J end by 5 bases, with 18 bases between. The CDR3 consists of 16 residues. The CDR3 DNA follows: TGTGCCAGCAGTTTAAGGGCGAGGAGGGGGCGGGAGACCCAGTACTTC. Its protein is CASSLRARRGRETQYF.

The chain has TRBV23-1 and TRBJ2-1, with 8 bases matching TRBD2. TRBV23-1 is an ORF, with its function uncertain. V lost 4 bases and J lost 3; bases outside the gene matches: 8. CDR3 length: 16 residues. CDR3 nucleotides: TGCGCCAGCAGTCCTACCGGGACTAGGGTCTACAATGAGCAGTTCTTC. It is translated as CASSPTGTRVYNEQFF.

This clone has just one count. The V call is TRBV7-9, the J call TRBJ1-5; D not resolved. CDR3 length equals 14 residues. Germline V lookup: CDR1 SEHNR, CDR2 FQNEAQ (reference sequence). V lost 1 base and J lost 2, with 6 bases in between. The chain's CDR3 is CASSLVPGNQPQHF. The CDR3 DNA follows: TGTGCCAGCAGCTTAGTGCCAGGCAATCAGCCCCAGCATTTT.

This chain uses TRBV28 with TRBJ2-7; 7 bases match TRBD1. The V segment lost 3 bases and the J segment 0 bases; nucleotides outside the gene matches: 11. The CDR3 has 17 amino acids. Germline V gene lookup returns CDR1 MDHEN and CDR2 SYDVKM. The CDR3 sequence: CASSFLGQAASSYEQYF. In DNA, the CDR3 is TGTGCCAGCAGTTTCCTCGGACAGGCCGCGAGCTCCTACGAGCAGTACTTC.

The CDR3 DNA follows: TGTGCCAGCAGCATCCGGGGGTGGGGAAACACCGGGGAGCTGTTTTTT. Protein: CASSIRGWGNTGELFF. V and J are TRBV13 and TRBJ2-2, with D possibly being TRBD2 (6 bases). Trimming took 5 bases from V and 2 from J, leaving 15 bases between them. The CDR3 length is 16 residues. CDR1 is PRHDT, CDR2 FYEKMQ, per germline (reference sequence).